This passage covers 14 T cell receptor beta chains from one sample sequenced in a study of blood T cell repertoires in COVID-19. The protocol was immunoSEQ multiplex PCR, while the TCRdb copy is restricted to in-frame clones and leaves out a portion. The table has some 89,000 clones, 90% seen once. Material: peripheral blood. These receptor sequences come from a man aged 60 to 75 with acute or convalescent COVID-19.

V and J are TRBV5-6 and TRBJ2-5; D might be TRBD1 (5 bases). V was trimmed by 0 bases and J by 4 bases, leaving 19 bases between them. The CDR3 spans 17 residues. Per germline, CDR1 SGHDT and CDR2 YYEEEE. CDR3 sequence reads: CASSLARRQGNPETQYF. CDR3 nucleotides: TGTGCCAGCAGCTTGGCCCGGCGGCAGGGAAACCCAGAGACCCAGTACTTC.

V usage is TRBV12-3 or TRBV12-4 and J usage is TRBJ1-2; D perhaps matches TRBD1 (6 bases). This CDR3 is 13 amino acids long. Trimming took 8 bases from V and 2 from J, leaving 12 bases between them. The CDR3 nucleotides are TGTGCCAGCGCCCCAGGGGAAAACTATGGCTACACCTTC. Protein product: CASAPGENYGYTF.

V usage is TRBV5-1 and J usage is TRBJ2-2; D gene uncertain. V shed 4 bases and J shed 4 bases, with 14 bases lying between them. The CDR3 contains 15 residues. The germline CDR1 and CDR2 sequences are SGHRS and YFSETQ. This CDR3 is CASSLLTEATGELFF. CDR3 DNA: TGCGCCAGCAGCCTCCTCACCGAGGCCACCGGGGAGCTGTTTTTT.

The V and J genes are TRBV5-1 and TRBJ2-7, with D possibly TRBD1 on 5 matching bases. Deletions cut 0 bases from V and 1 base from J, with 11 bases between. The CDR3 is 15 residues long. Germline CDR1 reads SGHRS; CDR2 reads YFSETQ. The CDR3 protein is CASSLGAGSSYEQYF. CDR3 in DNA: TGCGCCAGCAGCTTGGGGGCAGGGTCGTCCTACGAGCAGTACTTC.

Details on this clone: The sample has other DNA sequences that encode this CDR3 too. The CDR3 protein is CASRDRENQPQHF. The CDR3 region has the DNA TGTGCCAGCAGGGACAGGGAGAATCAGCCCCAGCATTTT. The genes are TRBV2 and TRBJ1-5, with 8 bases matching TRBD1. Germline V gene sequence: CDR1 SNHLY, CDR2 FYNNEI. Unmatched junction bases numbered 2, after V lost 6 bases and J lost 4 bases. The CDR3 covers 13 residues.

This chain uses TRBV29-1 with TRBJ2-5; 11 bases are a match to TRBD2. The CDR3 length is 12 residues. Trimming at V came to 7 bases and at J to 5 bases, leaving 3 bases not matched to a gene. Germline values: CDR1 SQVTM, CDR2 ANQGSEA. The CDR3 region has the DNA TGCAGCGCCACTAGCGGGGGTGAGACCCAGTACTTC. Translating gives CSATSGGETQYF.

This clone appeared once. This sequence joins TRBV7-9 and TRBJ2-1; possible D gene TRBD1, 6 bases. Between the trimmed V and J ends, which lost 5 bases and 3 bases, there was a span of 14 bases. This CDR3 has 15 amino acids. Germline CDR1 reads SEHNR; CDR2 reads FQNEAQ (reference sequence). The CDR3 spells CASSKEQGYYNEQFF. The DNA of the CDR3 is TGTGCCAGCAGCAAGGAACAGGGCTACTACAATGAGCAGTTCTTC.

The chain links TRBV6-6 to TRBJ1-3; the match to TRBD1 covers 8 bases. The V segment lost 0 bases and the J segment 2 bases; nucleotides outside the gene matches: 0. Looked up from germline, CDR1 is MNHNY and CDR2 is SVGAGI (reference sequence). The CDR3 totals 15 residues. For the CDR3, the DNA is TGTGCCAGCAGTTACTCGACAGGGGCTGGAAACACCATATATTTT. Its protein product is CASSYSTGAGNTIYF.

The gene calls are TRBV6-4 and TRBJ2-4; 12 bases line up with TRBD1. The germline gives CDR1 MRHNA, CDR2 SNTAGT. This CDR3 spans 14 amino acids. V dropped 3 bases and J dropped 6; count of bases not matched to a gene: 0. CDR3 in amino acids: CASSEGQGANIQYF. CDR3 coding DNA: TGTGCCAGCAGTGAGGGACAGGGGGCAAACATTCAGTACTTC.

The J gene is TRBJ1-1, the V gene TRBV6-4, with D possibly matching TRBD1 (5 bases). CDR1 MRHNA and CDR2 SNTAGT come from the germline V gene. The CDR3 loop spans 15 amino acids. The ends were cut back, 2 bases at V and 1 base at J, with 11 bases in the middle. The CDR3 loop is CASSDRGRENTEAFF. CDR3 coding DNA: TGTGCCAGCAGTGACAGAGGCAGGGAGAACACTGAAGCTTTCTTT.

The DNA for the CDR3 is TGTGCCTGGAGTAAGGGGCAGGGCTACGAGCAGTACTTC. This sequence encodes CAWSKGQGYEQYF. The gene calls are TRBV30 and TRBJ2-7; D is possibly TRBD1 (5 bases). Germline lookup yields CDR1 GTSNPN and CDR2 SVGIG (reference sequence). The CDR3 length is 13 residues. The V end lost 2 bases, the J end lost 3 bases, and 11 bases lay between the germline ends.

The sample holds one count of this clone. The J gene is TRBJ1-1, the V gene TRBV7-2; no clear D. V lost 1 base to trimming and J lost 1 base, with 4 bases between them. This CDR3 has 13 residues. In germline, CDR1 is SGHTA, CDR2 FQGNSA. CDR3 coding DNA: TGTGCCAGCAGCTTAGGAGCGAACACTGAAGCTTTCTTT. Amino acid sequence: CASSLGANTEAFF.

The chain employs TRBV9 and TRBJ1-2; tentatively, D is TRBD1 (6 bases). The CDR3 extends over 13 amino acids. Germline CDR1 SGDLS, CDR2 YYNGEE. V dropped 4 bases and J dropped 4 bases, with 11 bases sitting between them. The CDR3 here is CASSPQGTYGYTF. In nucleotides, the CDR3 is TGTGCCAGCAGCCCCCAGGGGACCTATGGCTACACCTTC.

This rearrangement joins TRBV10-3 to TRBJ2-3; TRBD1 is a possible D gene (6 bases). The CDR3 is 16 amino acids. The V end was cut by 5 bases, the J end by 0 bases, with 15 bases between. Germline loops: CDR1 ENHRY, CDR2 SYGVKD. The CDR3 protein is CAISIPGTSSTDTQYF. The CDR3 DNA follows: TGTGCCATCAGTATACCCGGGACATCAAGCACAGATACGCAGTATTTT.